This is a list of T cell receptor beta chains from one sample in a study of PD-1 blockade in classical Hodgkin lymphoma. Method: immunoSEQ multiplex PCR; TCRdb's copy keeps in-frame clones and lacks some. The sample lists fewer than 95,000 clones, more than 80% occurring once. Here the sequenced sample was peripheral blood mononuclear cells (PBMCs), taken before the fourth cycle of nivolumab. Receptors were obtained from a human donor with classical Hodgkin lymphoma. The CDR3 runs from the conserved cysteine through the conserved F or W. The order of the fields is V gene, J gene, D gene, clone size, CDR3 protein, CDR3 DNA. A D gene is named only where the DNA matches it firmly. Expanded clones get a size class; other rows say once, few or many, or leave the size out.

V: TRBV7-2; J: TRBJ1-3; D: TRBD1; size: once; CDR3: CASSDRGSGNTIYF; DNA: TGTGCCAGCAGCGACAGGGGCTCTGGAAACACCATATATTTT
V: TRBV5-1; J: TRBJ2-2; D: -; size: -; CDR3: CASSLVLTGELFF; DNA: TGCGCCAGCAGCTTGGTGCTTACCGGGGAGCTGTTTTTT
V: TRBV11-1; J: TRBJ2-1; D: -; size: -; CDR3: CASSLGLVEQFF; DNA: TGTGCCAGCAGCTTAGGTCTAGTTGAGCAGTTCTTC
V: TRBV7-9; J: TRBJ2-5; D: TRBD2; size: -; CDR3: CAVQTGRAGETQYF; DNA: TGTGCCGTGCAAACCGGGAGGGCGGGGGAGACCCAGTACTTC
V: TRBV6-6; J: TRBJ2-1; D: -; size: -; CDR3: CASRARSSSYNEQFF; DNA: TGTGCCAGCAGGGCAAGGTCTAGCTCCTACAATGAGCAGTTCTTC
V: TRBV10-3; J: TRBJ1-3; D: -; size: -; CDR3: CAITQGGGNTIYF; DNA: TGTGCCATCACACAGGGTGGCGGAAACACCATATATTTT
V: TRBV28; J: TRBJ1-5; D: -; size: -; CDR3: CASSSPKQDQPQHF; DNA: TGTGCCAGCAGTTCCCCAAAACAGGATCAGCCCCAGCATTTT
V: TRBV18; J: TRBJ1-1; D: TRBD1; size: -; CDR3: CASSPGQGRLEAFF; DNA: TGTGCCAGCTCACCGGGACAGGGCCGCCTTGAAGCTTTCTTT
V: TRBV29-1; J: TRBJ2-7; D: -; size: -; CDR3: CSVSGVTNYEQYF; DNA: TGCAGCGTTTCCGGGGTTACAAACTACGAGCAGTACTTC
V: TRBV9; J: TRBJ2-3; D: -; size: -; CDR3: CASSVEAPGTSTDTQYF; DNA: TGTGCCAGCAGCGTAGAAGCCCCCGGGACCAGCACAGATACGCAGTATTTT
V: TRBV5-4; J: TRBJ2-2; D: TRBD2; size: few; CDR3: CASKREANTGELFF; DNA: TGTGCCAGCAAGCGGGAGGCGAACACCGGGGAGCTGTTTTTT
V: TRBV30; J: TRBJ1-1; D: -; size: -; CDR3: CAWTSLTGGPAEAFF; DNA: TGTGCCTGGACCTCCCTTACGGGAGGCCCGGCTGAAGCTTTCTTT
V: TRBV30; J: TRBJ1-3; D: -; size: -; CDR3: CAWSVIGNTIYF; DNA: TGTGCCTGGAGTGTAATTGGAAACACCATATATTTT
V: TRBV7-9; J: TRBJ1-2; D: TRBD1; size: -; CDR3: CASSLRAGQEYTF; DNA: TGTGCCAGCAGCTTGCGGGCCGGACAGGAATACACCTTC
V: TRBV30; J: TRBJ1-1; D: -; size: few; CDR3: CAWSQGLNTEAFF; DNA: TGTGCCTGGAGTCAGGGGTTGAACACTGAAGCTTTCTTT
V: TRBV4-1; J: TRBJ1-2; D: -; size: few; CDR3: CASSQEGRGPYGYTF; DNA: TGCGCCAGCAGCCAAGAAGGCAGGGGCCCTTATGGCTACACCTTC
V: TRBV18; J: TRBJ2-7; D: TRBD1; size: -; CDR3: CASSRDRDYYEQYF; DNA: TGTGCCAGCTCACGGGACAGGGACTACTACGAGCAGTACTTC
V: TRBV21-1; J: TRBJ1-5; D: -; size: -; CDR3: CASSKATTDERHTNSNQPQHF; DNA: TGTGCCAGCAGCAAAGCCACGACAGACGAACGACATACAAATAGCAATCAGCCCCAGCATTTT
V: TRBV19; J: TRBJ2-2; D: TRBD1; size: few; CDR3: CASSSGQGVPGELFF; DNA: TGTGCCAGTAGTTCCGGACAGGGGGTTCCCGGGGAGCTGTTTTTT
V: TRBV5-6; J: TRBJ1-1; D: -; size: -; CDR3: CASSLGSNTEAFF; DNA: TGTGCCAGCAGCTTAGGCAGCAACACTGAAGCTTTCTTT
V: TRBV18; J: TRBJ2-4; D: -; size: -; CDR3: CASSLAGGRNIQYF; DNA: TGTGCCAGCTCCTTGGCAGGAGGGAGGAACATTCAGTACTTC
V: TRBV10-3; J: TRBJ2-1; D: -; size: -; CDR3: CAISEFDEQFF; DNA: TGTGCCATCAGTGAGTTTGATGAGCAGTTCTTC
V: TRBV7-9; J: TRBJ1-1; D: -; size: -; CDR3: CASSLAAGSSTEAFF; DNA: TGTGCCAGCAGCTTAGCTGCAGGGTCTAGCACTGAAGCTTTCTTT
V: TRBV11-2; J: TRBJ2-1; D: -; size: few; CDR3: CASSLLGRYNEQFF; DNA: TGTGCCAGCAGCTTGCTTGGGAGATACAATGAGCAGTTCTTC
V: TRBV10-3; J: TRBJ1-4; D: -; size: -; CDR3: CAISESQGGDEKLFF; DNA: TGTGCCATCAGTGAGTCCCAGGGCGGGGATGAAAAACTGTTTTTT
V: TRBV5-4; J: TRBJ2-1; D: -; size: -; CDR3: CASSPTSQDRNNEQFF; DNA: TGTGCCAGCAGCCCGACGTCACAAGACCGTAACAATGAGCAGTTCTTC
V: TRBV6-5; J: TRBJ1-5; D: -; size: -; CDR3: CASSQQYSNQPQHF; DNA: TGTGCCAGCAGCCAACAATATAGCAATCAGCCCCAGCATTTT
V: TRBV18; J: TRBJ2-4; D: TRBD2; size: -; CDR3: CASSAGATSGSKNIQYF; DNA: TGTGCCAGCTCTGCCGGCGCGACTAGCGGATCCAAAAACATTCAGTACTTC
V: TRBV15; J: TRBJ2-1; D: -; size: -; CDR3: CATSRDRPGVGYNEQFF; DNA: TGTGCCACCAGCAGAGATAGGCCCGGGGTCGGGTACAATGAGCAGTTCTTC
V: TRBV27; J: TRBJ1-4; D: TRBD1; size: -; CDR3: CASSLVRRGPEKLFF; DNA: TGTGCCAGCAGTTTAGTTCGGAGGGGGCCTGAAAAACTGTTTTTT
V: TRBV6-5; J: TRBJ1-3; D: TRBD1; size: -; CDR3: CASSWTGGNTIYF; DNA: TGTGCCAGCAGTTGGACAGGCGGAAACACCATATATTTT
V: TRBV5-4; J: TRBJ2-3; D: -; size: -; CDR3: CASSLGLNTDTQYF; DNA: TGTGCCAGCAGCCTAGGACTGAACACAGATACGCAGTATTTT
V: TRBV2; J: TRBJ1-2; D: -; size: -; CDR3: CASSPPGPSYGYTF; DNA: TGTGCCAGCAGTCCCCCGGGACCGAGCTATGGCTACACCTTC
V: TRBV5-1; J: TRBJ2-3; D: TRBD1; size: -; CDR3: CASSSGQGSTDTQYF; DNA: TGCGCCAGCAGCTCTGGACAGGGAAGCACAGATACGCAGTATTTT
V: TRBV30; J: TRBJ2-5; D: -; size: -; CDR3: CAWSVQSGETQYF; DNA: TGTGCCTGGAGTGTACAATCCGGAGAGACCCAGTACTTC
V: TRBV20-1; J: TRBJ2-1; D: -; size: few; CDR3: CSASLNEQFF; DNA: TGCAGTGCCAGTCTCAATGAGCAGTTCTTC
V: TRBV19; J: TRBJ2-7; D: TRBD1; size: -; CDR3: CASSRQGAYEQYF; DNA: TGTGCCAGTAGCAGACAGGGGGCGTACGAGCAGTACTTC
V: TRBV2; J: TRBJ1-1; D: TRBD1; size: -; CDR3: CASSGEQGGTEAFF; DNA: TGTGCCAGCAGTGGTGAGCAGGGGGGAACTGAAGCTTTCTTT
V: TRBV6-5; J: TRBJ2-7; D: -; size: -; CDR3: CASSPPSREQYF; DNA: TGTGCCAGCAGTCCCCCGTCGCGGGAGCAGTACTTC
V: TRBV10-3; J: TRBJ1-2; D: -; size: -; CDR3: CAISPGEGHYGYTF; DNA: TGTGCCATCAGTCCGGGGGAGGGTCATTATGGCTACACCTTC
V: TRBV14; J: TRBJ1-4; D: -; size: -; CDR3: CASSPAQVGGEKLFF; DNA: TGTGCCAGCAGCCCGGCCCAGGTCGGTGGTGAAAAACTGTTTTTT
V: TRBV13; J: TRBJ2-1; D: -; size: -; CDR3: CASSLQAAPYNEQFF; DNA: TGTGCCAGCAGCCTTCAGGCCGCTCCCTACAATGAGCAGTTCTTC
V: TRBV30; J: TRBJ2-1; D: TRBD2; size: -; CDR3: CAWSVGLAGNNEQFF; DNA: TGTGCCTGGAGTGTTGGACTAGCGGGCAACAATGAGCAGTTCTTC
V: TRBV19; J: TRBJ1-2; D: -; size: -; CDR3: CASSIALGAANYGYTF; DNA: TGTGCCAGTAGTATAGCCCTGGGGGCAGCTAACTATGGCTACACCTTC
V: TRBV5-1; J: TRBJ2-3; D: -; size: -; CDR3: CASSQNSGTDTQYF; DNA: TGCGCCAGCAGTCAGAATAGCGGCACAGATACGCAGTATTTT
V: TRBV7-2; J: TRBJ2-7; D: TRBD1; size: -; CDR3: CASSPGQVLSYEQYF; DNA: TGTGCCAGCAGCCCGGGACAGGTTCTATCCTACGAGCAGTACTTC
V: TRBV10-3; J: TRBJ2-7; D: -; size: -; CDR3: CAISESGQGGYEQYF; DNA: TGTGCCATCAGTGAGTCTGGGCAGGGTGGTTACGAGCAGTACTTC
V: TRBV2; J: TRBJ2-7; D: -; size: -; CDR3: CASSGPPEENF; DNA: TGTGCCAGCAGTGGCCCTCCGGAGGAGAACTTC
V: TRBV29-1; J: TRBJ1-2; D: -; size: -; CDR3: CSVEVGYGYTF; DNA: TGCAGCGTTGAAGTGGGATATGGCTACACCTTC